Listed here are 8 T cell receptor beta chains from one sample, sequenced in a study of cytomegalovirus exposure and HLA in healthy donors. PCR amplification relied on 60 Vbeta primers (plus 13 Jbeta primers). Sequencing used immunoSEQ multiplex PCR; TCRdb keeps in-frame clones, though not all of them. This repertoire includes about 150,000 clones. Sequencing used PBMCs. The receptors originated from a woman between 50 and 59 years old in good health and CMV-seronegative.

The genes are TRBV7-2 and TRBJ2-5; D is possibly TRBD1 (5 bases). The CDR3 sequence is 15 residues long. Germline V gene data show CDR1 as SGHTA and CDR2 as FQGNSA. Trimming took off 2 bases at V and 1 base at J, with 11 bases between the two ends. CDR3 DNA sequence: TGTGCCAGCAGCTTATTCCAGGGCATCCAAGAGACCCAGTACTTC. Its translation: CASSLFQGIQETQYF.

The chain has TRBV5-6 and TRBJ2-2, with 13 bases fitting TRBD2. CDR1 SGHDT and CDR2 YYEEEE come from the germline V gene. V lost 5 bases, J lost 7 bases, and 11 bases stayed unmatched. The CDR3 sequence is 17 residues long. Here the CDR3 DNA reads TGTGCCAGCAGTTATGGCGAACTAGCGGGGGGGATCGGGGAGCTGTTTTTT. Amino acids: CASSYGELAGGIGELFF.

The genes are TRBV7-2 and TRBJ2-7; TRBD2 is a possible D gene (7 bases). Looked up from germline, CDR1 is SGHTA and CDR2 is FQGNSA. The V end lost 1 base, the J end lost 7 bases, and 14 bases lay between the germline ends. There are 14 residues in the CDR3. This CDR3 reads CASSLGVGGQEQYF. The CDR3, as DNA: TGTGCCAGCAGCTTAGGAGTCGGGGGGCAAGAGCAGTACTTC.

The genes are TRBV7-9 and TRBJ1-4; D might be TRBD1 (6 bases). This CDR3 is 14 amino acids long. Germline V CDR1 and CDR2: SEHNR, FQNEAQ (reference sequence). Trimming cost V 4 bases and J 10 bases, with 16 bases left between them. In DNA form, the CDR3 reads TGTGCCAGCAGCTCGGACAGCCATTTAGGAAAACTGTTTTTT. Its translation: CASSSDSHLGKLFF.

The gene calls are TRBV20-1 and TRBJ1-2; TRBD1 agrees at 9 bases. This CDR3 comprises 11 residues. Germline CDR1 reads DFQATT; CDR2 reads SNEGSKA (reference sequence). CDR3 region: CRGTGNYGYTF. CDR3 sequence (DNA): TGCAGAGGGACAGGGAACTATGGCTACACCTTC.

This chain links TRBV4-1 with TRBJ1-1; 8 nucleotides match TRBD1. Germline V CDR1 and CDR2: MGHRA, YSYEKL. The J segment lost 2 bases and the V segment lost 1 base, leaving 9 bases of the junction unmatched. This CDR3 is 17 amino acids long. The CDR3 region is CASSQGRGQDANTEAFF. The CDR3 region has the DNA TGCGCCAGCAGCCAAGGAAGGGGACAGGACGCAAACACTGAAGCTTTCTTT.

This chain joins TRBV2 and TRBJ1-1; TRBD1 is a possible D gene (6 bases). V lost 6 bases, J lost 1 base, and 12 bases lay in between. Germline-derived CDR1 and CDR2 are SNHLY and FYNNEI. The CDR3 has 14 amino acids. CDR3 DNA sequence: TGTGCCAGCAGCGGGGGGCTGGAGAACACTGAAGCTTTCTTT. This codes for CASSGGLENTEAFF.

The genes are TRBV18 and TRBJ2-7; a possible D gene is TRBD1 (6 bases). CDR1 and CDR2 from the germline V gene are KGHSH and LQKENI. This CDR3 is built from 13 residues. V was trimmed by 3 bases and J by 5 bases, leaving 11 bases between them. The CDR3 region has the DNA TGTGCCAGCTCACCGGGGACAACGAACGAGCAGTACTTC. Residues: CASSPGTTNEQYF.